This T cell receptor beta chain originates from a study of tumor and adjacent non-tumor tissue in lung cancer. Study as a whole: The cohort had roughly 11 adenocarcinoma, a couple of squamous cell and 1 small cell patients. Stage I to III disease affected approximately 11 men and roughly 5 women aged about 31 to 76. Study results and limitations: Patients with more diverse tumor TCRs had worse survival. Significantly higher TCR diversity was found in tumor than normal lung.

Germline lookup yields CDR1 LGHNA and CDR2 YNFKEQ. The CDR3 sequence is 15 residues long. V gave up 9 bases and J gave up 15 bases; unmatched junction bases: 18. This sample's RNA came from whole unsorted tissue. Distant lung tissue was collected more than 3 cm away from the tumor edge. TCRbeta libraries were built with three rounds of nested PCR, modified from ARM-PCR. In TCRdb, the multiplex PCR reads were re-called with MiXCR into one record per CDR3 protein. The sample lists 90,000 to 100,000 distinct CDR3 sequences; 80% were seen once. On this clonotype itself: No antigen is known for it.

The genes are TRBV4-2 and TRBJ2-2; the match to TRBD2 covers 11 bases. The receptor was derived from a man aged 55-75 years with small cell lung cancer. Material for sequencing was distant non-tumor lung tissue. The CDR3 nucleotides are TGTGCCAGGAAACTAGCGGGAGATGATGGCGGGAAGATGTTTTTT. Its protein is CARKLAGDDGGKMFF.